The next 26 T cell receptor beta chains were all read from a single sample in a study of shared clonotypes between healthy human individuals. In the naive CD8 group, cells lacked CD45RO and were positively selected for CCR7, so terminally differentiated effector memory CD45RA+ cells were left out. Measured with immunoSEQ multiplex PCR; TCRdb has only the in-frame clones, and not every one. The sample carries about 2.2 million clones, over 85% recorded once. Sequenced input: naive CD8+ T cells from PBMCs. These receptors all stem from a man aged 18 to 29 in good health. Some clones in this sample may be carry-over from other donors' samples.

The chain recombines TRBV5-1 with TRBJ2-1; D is tentatively TRBD1 or TRBD2 (6 bases each). Deletions cut 0 bases from V and 0 bases from J, with 10 bases between. From germline, CDR1 is SGHRS and CDR2 YFSETQ. This CDR3 has 16 residues. In nucleotides, the CDR3 is TGCGCCAGCAGCTTGGGGGGGGCCCGCTCCTACAATGAGCAGTTCTTC. It encodes CASSLGGARSYNEQFF.

The CDR3 is CASSQGAGQEAFF. In nucleotides, the CDR3 is TGTGCCAGCAGCCAGGGGGCGGGACAGGAAGCTTTCTTT. V gene TRBV7-8 combines with J gene TRBJ1-1; 8 nucleotides match TRBD1. CDR1 is SGHVS and CDR2 is FQNEAQ in the germline V gene. The CDR3 loop spans 13 amino acids. The J segment lost 8 bases and the V segment lost 5 bases, leaving 7 bases of the junction unmatched. Filled out from reference TRBV7-8 and TRBJ1-1, the complete variable domain reads GAGVSQSPRYKVAKRGQDVALRCDPISGHVSLFWYQQALGQGPEFLTYFQNEAQLDKSGLPSDRFFAERPEGSVSTLKIQRTQQEDSAVYLCASSQGAGQEAFFGQGTRLTVV.

This clone has a handful of counts. The chain is built from TRBV6-5 and TRBJ1-1, with D perhaps matching TRBD1 (6 bases). Germline values: CDR1 MNHEY, CDR2 SVGAGI. The CDR3 extends over 15 amino acids. The ends were cut back, 6 bases at V and 8 bases at J, with 22 bases in the middle. The CDR3 sequence: CASSPVAGAVTEAFF. CDR3 bases: TGTGCCAGCAGCCCCGTCGCGGGGGCCGTGACCGAAGCTTTCTTT.

The chain uses TRBV6-5 and TRBJ1-2, with 8 bases aligning to TRBD1. The CDR3 runs 14 residues. CDR1 is MNHEY and CDR2 is SVGAGI in the germline V gene. V lost 6 bases to trimming and J lost 4 bases; unmatched junction nucleotides: 7. The CDR3 nucleotides read TGTGCCAGCAGCCCGGACAGGGCCGGCTATGGCTACACCTTC. It encodes CASSPDRAGYGYTF.

This chain joins TRBV28 and TRBJ2-7; 8 bases are a match to TRBD2. This CDR3 has 15 residues. The trim removed 6 bases at V and 0 bases at J, leaving 7 bases unmatched. Germline lookup yields CDR1 MDHEN and CDR2 SYDVKM. The CDR3, as DNA: TGTGCCAGCAGCCCGGAGCGGGAGATCTCCTACGAGCAGTACTTC. This codes for CASSPEREISYEQYF.

This chain joins TRBV9 and TRBJ2-1; D is possibly TRBD2 (6 bases). Deletions cut 0 bases from V and 6 bases from J, with 10 bases between. The germline gives CDR1 SGDLS, CDR2 YYNGEE. The CDR3 has 14 residues. The CDR3 reads CASSVVFGSNEQFF. The CDR3 DNA reads as TGTGCCAGCAGCGTAGTTTTCGGGAGCAATGAGCAGTTCTTC.

This chain joins TRBV10-3 and TRBJ1-1; perhaps TRBD1 as D (5 bases). The CDR3 loop spans 11 amino acids. CDR1 ENHRY and CDR2 SYGVKD come from the germline V gene. Trimming cost V 5 bases and J 8 bases, with 9 bases left between them. The CDR3 sequence: CAISPGGEAFF. As DNA, the CDR3 is TGTGCCATCAGTCCTGGGGGAGAAGCTTTCTTT.

The J gene is TRBJ2-7, the V gene TRBV9; D call uncertain. The CDR3 has 15 amino acids. The V and J ends lost 0 bases and 3 bases respectively, with 13 bases between them. CDR1 is SGDLS and CDR2 is YYNGEE in the germline V gene. The CDR3 spells CASSVGGQAHYEQYF. CDR3 DNA: TGTGCCAGCAGCGTAGGTGGGCAGGCCCACTACGAGCAGTACTTC.

V is TRBV12-1 and J is TRBJ1-5; TRBD1 was called by the table and not checked on the DNA. TRBV12-1 is assigned pseudogene status. This CDR3 region has 17 residues. CDR3 nucleotide sequence: TGTGCCAGCAGCCTAGGGGGATTGTATAGGGGCAATCAGCCCCAGCATTTT. Protein sequence: CASSLGGLYRGNQPQHF.

V is TRBV7-9 and J is TRBJ2-1, with TRBD2 matching 9 bases. There are 16 residues in the CDR3. Per the germline V gene, CDR1 is SEHNR and CDR2 is FQNEAQ (reference sequence). V lost 0 bases to trimming and J lost 7 bases; unmatched junction nucleotides: 7. CDR3: CASSLAGLAGWNEQFF. CDR3 bases: TGTGCCAGCAGCTTAGCAGGGCTAGCGGGGTGGAATGAGCAGTTCTTC.

This chain joins TRBV6-4 and TRBJ2-1; TRBD2 matches 12 bases. The CDR3 is 15 residues long. Trimming took 6 bases from V and 6 from J; bases not matched to a gene: 6. Germline CDR1 MRHNA, CDR2 SNTAGT. CDR3 region: CASRFPSGRGNEQFF. CDR3 nucleotides: TGTGCCAGCAGATTCCCTAGCGGGAGGGGCAATGAGCAGTTCTTC.

To note about this clone: Within the sample, other DNA sequences also encode this same CDR3. The chain couples TRBV27 to TRBJ2-7; TRBD1 matches at 8 bases. The CDR3 runs 15 residues. CDR1 is MNHEY and CDR2 is SMNVEV in the germline V gene (reference sequence). Trimming removed 5 bases from V and 2 bases from J; junction bases left unmatched: 8. The chain's CDR3 is CASSAQGQGAYEQYF. CDR3 in DNA: TGTGCCAGCAGTGCCCAAGGACAGGGAGCCTACGAGCAGTACTTC.

The chain uses TRBV19 and TRBJ2-7, with a weak D call TRBD2 (5 bases). This CDR3 spans 14 amino acids. V gave up 5 bases and J gave up 5 bases, with 16 bases separating them. Germline V lookup: CDR1 LNHDA, CDR2 SQIVND (reference sequence). CDR3 DNA: TGTGCCAGTAGTCCCCCCTCGGGGATAGACGAGCAGTACTTC. Translating it yields CASSPPSGIDEQYF.

The rearrangement joins TRBV9 to TRBJ2-5, with D possibly matching TRBD1 (6 bases). The V and J ends lost 4 bases and 3 bases respectively, with 13 bases between them. This CDR3 has 14 amino acids. Germline V gene sequence: CDR1 SGDLS, CDR2 YYNGEE. In DNA form, the CDR3 reads TGTGCCAGCAGCCCCCCTCGACAGGAAGAGACCCAGTACTTC. Translating gives CASSPPRQEETQYF.

The rearrangement joins TRBV7-9 to TRBJ1-2, with TRBD1 matching 8 bases. J lost 2 bases, V lost 7 bases, and 9 bases had no gene match. The germline V gene encodes CDR1 SEHNR and CDR2 FQNEAQ (reference sequence). There are 15 residues in the CDR3. The CDR3 sequence is CASNSDRAMNYGYTF. The CDR3 DNA is TGTGCCAGCAACTCGGACAGGGCAATGAACTATGGCTACACCTTC.

This rearrangement joins TRBV27 to TRBJ2-5; D unclear. The CDR3 runs 16 residues. With 5 bases removed from V and 2 bases from J, the gap between germline ends came to 18 bases. Germline values: CDR1 MNHEY, CDR2 SMNVEV (reference sequence). CDR3 nucleotide sequence: TGTGCCAGCAGTACTGCCGCCGGCGGTACACAAGAGACCCAGTACTTC. Encoded protein: CASSTAAGGTQETQYF.

The genes are TRBV5-4 and TRBJ2-7; TRBD2 matches 11 bases. Germline loops: CDR1 SGHNT, CDR2 YYREEE (reference sequence). The CDR3 has 15 amino acids. V lost 2 bases, J lost 3 bases, and 4 bases stayed unmatched. CDR3 protein: CASSLPGTSGYEQYF. CDR3 nucleotide sequence: TGTGCCAGCAGCTTACCCGGGACTAGCGGCTACGAGCAGTACTTC.

V and J are TRBV5-1 and TRBJ2-7; D gene unclear. The length of the CDR3 is 14 residues. CDR1 SGHRS and CDR2 YFSETQ come from the germline V gene. The germline V and J ends were trimmed by 4 bases and 2 bases, with 13 bases remaining between them. CDR3 bases: TGCGCCAGCAGCCTGGGCCCCGTCGCCTACGAGCAGTACTTC. Translation: CASSLGPVAYEQYF. Full variable domain (outside the CDR3, taken from reference TRBV5-1 and TRBJ2-7): KAGVTQTPRYLIKTRGQQVTLSCSPISGHRSVSWYQQTPGQGLQFLFEYFSETQRNKGNFPGRFSGRQFSNSRSEMNVSTLELGDSALYLCASSLGPVAYEQYFGPGTRLTVT.

Here the CDR3 DNA reads TGTGCCAGCCTCGGAGTTTCCGCAGATACGCAGCATTTT. Protein product: CASLGVSADTQHF. The chain combines TRBV28 with TRBJ2-3; D is unclear. With the DNA end fitting TRBJ1-5 better, the J assignment may be wrong. This CDR3 comprises 13 residues. Per germline, CDR1 MDHEN and CDR2 SYDVKM.

This chain joins TRBV28 and TRBJ2-1, with TRBD2 matching over 11 bases. CDR3 length: 15 amino acids. CDR1 and CDR2 from the germline V gene are MDHEN and SYDVKM. With 2 bases clipped from V and 7 bases from J, the junction kept 4 bases outside the gene matches. CDR3 region: CASSLALAGGNEQFF. The CDR3 bases are TGTGCCAGCAGTTTAGCGTTAGCGGGAGGGAATGAGCAGTTCTTC. Combining the CDR3 with reference TRBV28 and TRBJ2-1 gives the whole variable domain DVKVTQSSRYLVKRTGEKVFLECVQDMDHENMFWYRQDPGLGLRLIYFSYDVKMKEKGDIPEGYSVSREKKERFSLILESASTNQTSMYLCASSLALAGGNEQFFGPGTRLTVL.

V and J are TRBV4-3 and TRBJ1-2; D unresolved. Germline CDR1 is LGHNA and CDR2 is YSLEER. CDR3 length: 15 residues. Trimming shortened V by 0 bases and J by 4 bases, and 12 bases separated the two germline ends. CDR3 region: CASSQDSGQLYGYTF. In DNA, the CDR3 is TGCGCCAGCAGCCAAGATTCCGGGCAGCTCTATGGCTACACCTTC.

V and J are TRBV11-2 and TRBJ1-5; tentative D call: TRBD1 (5 bases). The CDR3 runs 13 residues. V was trimmed by 2 bases and J by 6 bases, leaving 8 bases between them. In germline, CDR1 is SGHAT, CDR2 FQNNGV. The CDR3 DNA sequence: TGTGCCAGCAGCTTATCAGGGTCTCAGCCCCAGCATTTT. It encodes CASSLSGSQPQHF.

A note on this clone: Additional DNA sequences in this sample encode the identical CDR3. This sequence joins TRBV13 and TRBJ1-3; D is ambiguous. The CDR3 length is 11 residues. Per germline, CDR1 PRHDT and CDR2 FYEKMQ (reference sequence). The germline V and J ends were trimmed by 6 bases and 4 bases, with 4 bases remaining between them. In DNA form, the CDR3 reads TGTGCCAGCAGAACCGGAAACACCATATATTTT. Translation: CASRTGNTIYF.

The chain employs TRBV10-3 and TRBJ2-7; 7 bases are shared with TRBD2. This CDR3 is built from 12 residues. With 9 bases clipped from V and 2 bases from J, the junction kept 4 bases outside the gene matches. Looked up from germline, CDR1 is ENHRY and CDR2 is SYGVKD. DNA of the CDR3: TGTGCCATACTAGCGCCTACCTACGAGCAGTACTTC. Its translation is CAILAPTYEQYF.

The gene calls are TRBV28 and TRBJ2-1; 7 bases line up with TRBD1. V lost 1 base and J lost 4; bases outside the gene matches: 7. There are 16 residues in the CDR3. Germline loops: CDR1 MDHEN, CDR2 SYDVKM. The CDR3 DNA sequence: TGTGCCAGCAGTTTATTTGGAGACAGGGATTACAATGAGCAGTTCTTC. This sequence encodes CASSLFGDRDYNEQFF.

The chain uses TRBV6-1 and TRBJ1-1; no reliable D call. V lost 1 base to trimming and J lost 1 base, with 7 bases between them. Germline V gives CDR1 MNHNS, CDR2 SASEGT. The CDR3 extends over 14 amino acids. Here the CDR3 reads CASSEGPTNTEAFF. The CDR3 DNA reads TGTGCCAGCAGTGAAGGGCCGACGAACACTGAAGCTTTCTTT.